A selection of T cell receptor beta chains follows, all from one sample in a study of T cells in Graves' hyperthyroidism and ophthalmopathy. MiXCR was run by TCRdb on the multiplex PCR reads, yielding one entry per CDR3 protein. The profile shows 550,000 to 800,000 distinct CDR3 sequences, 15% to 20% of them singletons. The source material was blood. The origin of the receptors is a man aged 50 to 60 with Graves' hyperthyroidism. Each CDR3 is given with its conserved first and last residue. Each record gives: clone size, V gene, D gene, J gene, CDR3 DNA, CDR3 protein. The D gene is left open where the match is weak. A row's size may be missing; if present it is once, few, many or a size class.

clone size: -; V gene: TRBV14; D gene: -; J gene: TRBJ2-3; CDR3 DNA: TGTGCCAGCAGCCAAGGGACCCCGGGATCAGATACGCAGTATTTT; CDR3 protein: CASSQGTPGSDTQYF
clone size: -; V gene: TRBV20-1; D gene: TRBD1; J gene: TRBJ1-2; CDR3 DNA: TGCAGTGCCGATGGGACAGGGGGTCGTGGCTACACCTTC; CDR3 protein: CSADGTGGRGYTF
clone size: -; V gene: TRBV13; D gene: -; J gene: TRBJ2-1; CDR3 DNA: TGTGCCAGCAGCTCGGGGGCAAGCAATGAGCAGTTCTTC; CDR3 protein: CASSSGASNEQFF
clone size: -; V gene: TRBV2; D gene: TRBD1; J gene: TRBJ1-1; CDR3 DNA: TGTGCCAGCGACGGGGGGACAGGGTTCACTGAAGCTTTCTTT; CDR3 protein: CASDGGTGFTEAFF
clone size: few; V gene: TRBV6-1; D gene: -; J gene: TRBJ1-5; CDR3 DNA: TGTGCCAGCAGTGAAGGTGTTAGATTGTGGAATCAGCCCCAGCATTTT; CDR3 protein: CASSEGVRLWNQPQHF
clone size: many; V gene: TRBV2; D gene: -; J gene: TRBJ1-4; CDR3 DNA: TGTGCCAGCTGCCTTAGCCGGAATAATGAAAAACTGTTTTTT; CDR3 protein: CASCLSRNNEKLFF
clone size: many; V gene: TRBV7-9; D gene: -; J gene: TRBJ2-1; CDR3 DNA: TGTGCCAGCAGCTCCCGGGGGTGGATCCTAGACAATGAGCAGTTCTTC; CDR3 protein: CASSSRGWILDNEQFF
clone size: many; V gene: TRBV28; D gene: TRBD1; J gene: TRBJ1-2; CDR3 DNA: TGTGCCAGCAGTTTATACGGACAGGGTTTTTGGAGCTATGGCTACACCTTC; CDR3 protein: CASSLYGQGFWSYGYTF
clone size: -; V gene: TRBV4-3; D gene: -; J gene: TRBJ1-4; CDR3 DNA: TGCGCCAGCAGCCACCCCCAGCGGGGACCTAATGAGAAACTGTTTTTT; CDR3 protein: CASSHPQRGPNEKLFF
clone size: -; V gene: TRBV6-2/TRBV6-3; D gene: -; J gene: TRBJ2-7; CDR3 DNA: TGTGCCAGCAGTACCGGGACAAACCGCGGTGGGCAGTACTTC; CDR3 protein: CASSTGTNRGGQYF
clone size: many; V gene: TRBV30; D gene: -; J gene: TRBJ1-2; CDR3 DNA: TGTGCCTGGAGTGTACGAGACAGTCCTAACTATGGCTACACCTTC; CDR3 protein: CAWSVRDSPNYGYTF
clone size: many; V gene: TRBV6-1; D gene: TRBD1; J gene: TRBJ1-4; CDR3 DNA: TGTGCCAGCAACCAACAGGGGGCGGTTGAAAAACTGTTTTTT; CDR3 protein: CASNQQGAVEKLFF
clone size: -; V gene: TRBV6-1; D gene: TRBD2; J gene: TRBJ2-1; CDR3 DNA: TGTGCCAGCAGCCCCGATTTTGCGGGAGGTTACAATGAGCAGTTCTTC; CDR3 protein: CASSPDFAGGYNEQFF
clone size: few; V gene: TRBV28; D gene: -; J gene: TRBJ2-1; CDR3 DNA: TGTGCCAGCAGTTTCAGGGGACGGGGCTTGTCCAAAGAGCAGTTCTTC; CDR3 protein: CASSFRGRGLSKEQFF
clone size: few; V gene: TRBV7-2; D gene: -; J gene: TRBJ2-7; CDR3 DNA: TGTGCCAGCAGCTCAGCTCTAGGGCCCTTCTACGAGCAGTACTTC; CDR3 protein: CASSSALGPFYEQYF
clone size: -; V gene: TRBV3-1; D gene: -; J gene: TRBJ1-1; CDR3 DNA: TGTGCCAGCAGCCAAGGCTTTGGGCAGGGTAACACTGAAGCTTTCTTT; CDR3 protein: CASSQGFGQGNTEAFF
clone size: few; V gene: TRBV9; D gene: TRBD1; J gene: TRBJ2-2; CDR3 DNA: TGTGCCAGCAGCCCACGACAGGGGACTGGCACCGGGGAGCTGTTTTTT; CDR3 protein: CASSPRQGTGTGELFF
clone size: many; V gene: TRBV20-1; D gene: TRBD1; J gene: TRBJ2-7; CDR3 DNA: TGCAGTGCTAGAGCTCCGGGACAGTTGAGAGAGCAGTACTTC; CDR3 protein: CSARAPGQLREQYF
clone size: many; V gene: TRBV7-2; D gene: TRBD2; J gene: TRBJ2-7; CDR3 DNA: TGTGCCAGCAGCTTAGCGGGACTAGCGACCTACGAGCAGTACTTC; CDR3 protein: CASSLAGLATYEQYF
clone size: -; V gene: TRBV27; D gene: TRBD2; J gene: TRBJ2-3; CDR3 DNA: TGTGCCAGCAGCCCACGCGGGAGTCTCCCCACAGATACGCAGTATTTT; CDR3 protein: CASSPRGSLPTDTQYF
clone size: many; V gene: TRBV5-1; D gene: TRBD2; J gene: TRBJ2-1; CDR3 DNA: TGCGCCAGCAGCTTGGGTCTTCTAGCGGGAGGCCACTACAATGAGCAGTTCTTC; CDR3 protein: CASSLGLLAGGHYNEQFF
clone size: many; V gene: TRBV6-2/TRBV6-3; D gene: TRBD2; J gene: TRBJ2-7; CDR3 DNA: TGTGCCAGCAGAGAAAGCGGGACTAGCAAATCCGAGCAGTACTTC; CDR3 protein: CASRESGTSKSEQYF